This record looks at one TCR beta chain sequence and its context. Its antigen is still unknown. The source of the sample is a study of cytomegalovirus exposure and HLA in healthy donors. The CDR3 contains 16 residues. V dropped 5 bases and J dropped 2; count of bases not matched to a gene: 4. CDR1 MNHEY and CDR2 SMNVEV come from the germline V gene (reference sequence). Amplification used 60 Vbeta primers and 13 Jbeta primers. The repertoire was sequenced with immunoSEQ multiplex PCR; TCRdb's copy has only in-frame clones and lacks some. The sample has tens of thousands of clones; 78% are singletons. Study-level findings and limits: Presence/absence analyses treated sequencing depth as roughly uniform across donors.

This TCR was recovered from a male donor in good health and CMV-seropositive. Sequenced sample: PBMCs. The rearrangement joins TRBV27 to TRBJ2-6; 9 nucleotides agree with TRBD1. CDR3 in DNA: TGTGCCAGCAGTGGTACAGGGGGCGCTGGGGCCAACGTCCTGACTTTC. This sequence encodes CASSGTGGAGANVLTF. Looking up the rest from reference TRBV27 and TRBJ2-6 gives the full variable domain: EAQVTQNPRYLITVTGKKLTVTCSQNMNHEYMSWYRQDPGLGLRQIYYSMNVEVTDKGDVPEGYKVSRKEKRNFPLILESPSPNQTSLYFCASSGTGGAGANVLTFGAGSRLTVL.